This is a list of T cell receptor beta chains from one sample in a study of chemoradiotherapy in HPV16-positive cancers. Profiled with immunoSEQ multiplex PCR; TCRdb holds only in-frame clones, not every one. This table holds 12,000 or so clones, around four fifths found once. Sample acquisition took place from a patient who underwent chemoradiotherapy. Receptors originate from a human donor with HPV-associated anogenital cancer. CDR3s include the opening cysteine and the closing phenylalanine or tryptophan. Rows give clone size only sometimes, using once, few, many, or a class for an expanded clone.

CDR3: CASSEWSGYGYTF
J: TRBJ1-2
size: .
V: TRBV6-1

CDR3: CASSIVPGSTREQYF
J: TRBJ2-7
size: .
V: TRBV19

CDR3: CASTLVGSTEAFF
J: TRBJ1-1
size: .
V: TRBV7-2

CDR3: CASSQGQGARNEQFF
J: TRBJ2-1
size: .
V: TRBV5-1

CDR3: CASSPDRGTTNEKLFF
J: TRBJ1-4
size: few
V: TRBV19

CDR3: CASSTTGPGGKLFF
J: TRBJ1-4
size: .
V: TRBV19

CDR3: CASSLMSYSNQPQHF
J: TRBJ1-5
size: .
V: TRBV7-2

CDR3: CASSGNGGNQPQHF
J: TRBJ1-5
size: .
V: TRBV6-1

CDR3: CASSPVGGIPGELFF
J: TRBJ2-2
size: .
V: TRBV9

CDR3: CAWSVQLGGGEKLFF
J: TRBJ1-4
size: .
V: TRBV30

CDR3: CASSKYFGQGIDSPLHF
J: TRBJ1-6
size: .
V: TRBV7-2

CDR3: CASSPTRAGGTDTQYF
J: TRBJ2-3
size: .
V: TRBV5-1

CDR3: CASSEMGLNTEAFF
J: TRBJ1-1
size: .
V: TRBV2

CDR3: CASSSQLQYDGDYGYTF
J: TRBJ1-2
size: .
V: TRBV11-2

CDR3: CATPRETPSNQPQHF
J: TRBJ1-5
size: .
V: TRBV11-2

CDR3: CASSERGYYEQYF
J: .
size: .
V: TRBV6-1

CDR3: CASSKGEKRKGCQPQHF
J: TRBJ1-5
size: .
V: TRBV21-1

CDR3: CASSIVTGKETQYF
J: TRBJ2-5
size: .
V: TRBV19

CDR3: CASSAPRQGPTGELFF
J: TRBJ2-2
size: .
V: TRBV9

CDR3: CASSLRGTYEQYF
J: TRBJ2-7
size: .
V: TRBV7-9

CDR3: CASSQVGDRRYNEQFF
J: TRBJ2-1
size: .
V: TRBV14

CDR3: CASTLGALPQETQYF
J: TRBJ2-5
size: .
V: TRBV7-9

CDR3: CASSVGKHETRSSYEQYF
J: TRBJ2-7
size: .
V: TRBV9

CDR3: CASSLETGTFTEQYF
J: TRBJ2-7
size: .
V: TRBV5-6

CDR3: CASSLDGTDNSPLHF
J: TRBJ1-6
size: .
V: TRBV7-2

CDR3: CASKTGQTGELFF
J: TRBJ2-2
size: .
V: TRBV28

CDR3: CSVGGGREYGYTF
J: TRBJ1-2
size: .
V: TRBV29-1

CDR3: CASSSLGHLNTEAFF
J: TRBJ1-1
size: .
V: TRBV6-6

CDR3: CASSRGETYEQYF
J: TRBJ2-7
size: .
V: TRBV4-1

CDR3: CASSIVGTGALNEQFF
J: TRBJ2-1
size: .
V: TRBV19

CDR3: CASSLGSGGSDTQYF
J: TRBJ2-3
size: .
V: TRBV7-7

CDR3: CASSVDLNYEQYF
J: TRBJ2-7
size: .
V: TRBV9

CDR3: CASRAPGGGYTF
J: TRBJ1-2
size: .
V: TRBV28

CDR3: CASSLGPGDTQYF
J: TRBJ2-3
size: .
V: TRBV5-6

CDR3: CASSPGGIGNSPLHF
J: TRBJ1-6
size: .
V: TRBV5-1

CDR3: CASSLSLGASGYTF
J: TRBJ1-2
size: .
V: TRBV27

CDR3: CASSLADLPYEQYF
J: TRBJ2-7
size: .
V: TRBV5-4

CDR3: CASSEARFRSGANVLTF
J: TRBJ2-6
size: .
V: TRBV6-1